This TCR beta chain was captured by sequencing in a study of blood T cell repertoires in COVID-19. For the study at large: Sample material is recorded as cDNA or gDNA derived from T cells, B-cell-depleted T cells, or PBMCs.

TCRdb keeps only in-frame clones here, not all; method: immunoSEQ multiplex PCR. The data contain roughly 200,000 clones, 75% to 95% of them singletons. The CDR3 runs to 12 residues. Germline V lookup: CDR1 MNHEY, CDR2 SMNVEV (reference sequence). V lost 5 bases, J lost 7 bases, and 9 bases lay in between. This receptor was identified in a man between 45 and 60 years old with acute or convalescent COVID-19. The chain employs TRBV27 and TRBJ2-1; D perhaps matches TRBD2 (5 bases). Input material: peripheral blood. The CDR3 spells CASSIRENEQFF. DNA of the CDR3: TGTGCCAGCAGTATAAGGGAGAATGAGCAGTTCTTC.